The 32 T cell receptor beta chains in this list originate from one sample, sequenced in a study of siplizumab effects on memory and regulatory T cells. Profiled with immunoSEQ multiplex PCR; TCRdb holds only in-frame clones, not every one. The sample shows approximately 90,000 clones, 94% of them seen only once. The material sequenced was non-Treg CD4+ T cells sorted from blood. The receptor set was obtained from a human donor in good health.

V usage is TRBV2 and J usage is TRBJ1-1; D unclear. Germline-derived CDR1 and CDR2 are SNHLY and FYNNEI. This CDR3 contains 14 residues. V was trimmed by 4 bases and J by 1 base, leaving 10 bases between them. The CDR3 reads CASSAVLRNTEAFF. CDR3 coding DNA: TGTGCCAGCAGTGCTGTCTTGAGGAACACTGAAGCTTTCTTT. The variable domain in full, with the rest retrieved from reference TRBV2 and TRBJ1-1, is EPEVTQTPSHQVTQMGQEVILRCVPISNHLYFYWYRQILGQKVEFLVSFYNNEISEKSEIFDDQFSVERPDGSNFTLKIRSTKLEDSAMYFCASSAVLRNTEAFFGQGTRLTVV.

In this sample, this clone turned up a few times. The CDR3 region is CASSADRDTEAFF. DNA of the CDR3: TGTGCCAGCAGTGCTGACCGGGACACTGAAGCTTTCTTT. V is TRBV6-1 and J is TRBJ1-1, with no clear D. This CDR3 has 13 residues. Trimming cost V 4 bases and J 3 bases, with 9 bases left between them. Per germline, CDR1 MNHNS and CDR2 SASEGT.

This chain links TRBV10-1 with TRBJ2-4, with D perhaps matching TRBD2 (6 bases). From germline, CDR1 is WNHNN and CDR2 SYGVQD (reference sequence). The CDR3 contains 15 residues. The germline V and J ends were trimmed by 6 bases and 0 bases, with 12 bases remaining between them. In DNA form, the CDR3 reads TGCGCCAGCAGGGGGACTGCCACAGCCAAAAACATTCAGTACTTC. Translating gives CASRGTATAKNIQYF.

The CDR3 sequence: CASSDTQETQYF. The CDR3 DNA follows: TGCGCCAGCAGTGATACCCAAGAGACCCAGTACTTC. The gene calls are TRBV10-2 and TRBJ2-5; D gene uncertain. Trimming shortened V by 3 bases and J by 1 base, and 3 bases separated the two germline ends. The CDR3 totals 12 residues. Per germline, CDR1 WSHSY and CDR2 SAAADI.

The CDR3 nucleotides are TGTGCCTTGGGATATAGCACAGATACGCAGTATTTT. This encodes CALGYSTDTQYF. The chain joins TRBV30 to TRBJ2-3; D not resolved. Germline V gene data show CDR1 as GTSNPN and CDR2 as SVGIG (reference sequence). CDR3 size: 12 residues. V was shortened by 7 bases and J by 0 bases, with 8 bases between the two germline ends. The full variable domain, its missing parts supplied by reference TRBV30 and TRBJ2-3, is SQTIHQWPATLVQPVGSPLSLECTVEGTSNPNLYWYRQAAGRGLQLLFYSVGIGQISSEVPQNLSASRPQDRQFILSSKKLLLSDSGFYLCALGYSTDTQYFGPGTRLTVL.

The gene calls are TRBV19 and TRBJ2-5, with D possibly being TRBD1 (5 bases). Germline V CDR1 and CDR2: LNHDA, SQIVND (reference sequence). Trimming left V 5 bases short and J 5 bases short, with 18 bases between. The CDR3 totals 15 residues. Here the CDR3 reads CASSRLGALGETQYF. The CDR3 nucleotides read TGTGCCAGTAGTCGACTTGGGGCGCTTGGGGAGACCCAGTACTTC.

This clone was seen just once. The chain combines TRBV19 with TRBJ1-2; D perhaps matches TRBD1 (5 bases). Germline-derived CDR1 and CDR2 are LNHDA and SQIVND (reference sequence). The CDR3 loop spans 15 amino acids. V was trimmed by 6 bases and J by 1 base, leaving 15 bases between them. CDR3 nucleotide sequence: TGTGCCAGTAGAGTCTTGACAGAATTTAACTATGGCTACACCTTC. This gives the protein CASRVLTEFNYGYTF.

The CDR3 region is CASSYSFPSGRDEQFF. The CDR3, as DNA: TGTGCCAGCAGTTACTCGTTTCCTAGCGGGCGGGATGAGCAGTTCTTC. This chain links TRBV6-5 with TRBJ2-1; 8 positions agree with TRBD2. The V segment lost 0 bases and the J segment 8 bases; nucleotides outside the gene matches: 9. Germline V gene sequence: CDR1 MNHEY, CDR2 SVGAGI. The CDR3 consists of 16 residues.

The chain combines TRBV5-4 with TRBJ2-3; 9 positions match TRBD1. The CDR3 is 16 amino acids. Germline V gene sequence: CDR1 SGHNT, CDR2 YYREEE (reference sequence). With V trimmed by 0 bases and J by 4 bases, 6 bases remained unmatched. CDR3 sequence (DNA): TGTGCCAGCAGCTTGGCAGCGGGACAGGGATCAGATACGCAGTATTTT. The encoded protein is CASSLAAGQGSDTQYF.

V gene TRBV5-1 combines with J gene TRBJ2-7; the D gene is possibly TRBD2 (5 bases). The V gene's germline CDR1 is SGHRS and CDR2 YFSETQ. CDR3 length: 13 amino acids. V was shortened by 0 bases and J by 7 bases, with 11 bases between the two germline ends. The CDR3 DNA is TGCGCCAGCAGCTTGGCTGCGGGTTGGGAGCAGTACTTC. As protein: CASSLAAGWEQYF.

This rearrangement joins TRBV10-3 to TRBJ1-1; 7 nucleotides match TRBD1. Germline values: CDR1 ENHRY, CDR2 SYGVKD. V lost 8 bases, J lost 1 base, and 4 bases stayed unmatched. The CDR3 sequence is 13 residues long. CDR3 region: CAISRTGNTEAFF. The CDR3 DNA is TGTGCCATCTCCCGGACAGGGAACACTGAAGCTTTCTTT.

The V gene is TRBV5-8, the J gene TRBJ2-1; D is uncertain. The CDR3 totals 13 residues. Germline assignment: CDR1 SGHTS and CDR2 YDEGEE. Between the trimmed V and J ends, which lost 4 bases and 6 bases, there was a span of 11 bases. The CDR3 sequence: CASSRSLANEQFF. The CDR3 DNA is TGTGCCAGCAGCCGGTCGCTGGCCAATGAGCAGTTCTTC.

This CDR3 reads CASSPATNYGYTF. CDR3 nucleotides: TGTGCCAGCAGCCCCGCCACTAACTATGGCTACACCTTC. The gene calls are TRBV6-5 and TRBJ1-2; D is undetermined. The V end lost 6 bases, the J end lost 0 bases, and 8 bases lay between the germline ends. CDR1 and CDR2 (germline): MNHEY, SVGAGI. This CDR3 is 13 amino acids long.

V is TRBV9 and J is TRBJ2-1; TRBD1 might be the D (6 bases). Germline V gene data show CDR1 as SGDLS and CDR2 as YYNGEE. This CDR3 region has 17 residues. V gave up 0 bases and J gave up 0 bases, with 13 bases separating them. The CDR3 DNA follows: TGTGCCAGCAGCGTAGCTACAGGGACGGTCTCCTACAATGAGCAGTTCTTC. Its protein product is CASSVATGTVSYNEQFF. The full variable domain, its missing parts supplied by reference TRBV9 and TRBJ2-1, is DSGVTQTPKHLITATGQRVTLRCSPRSGDLSVYWYQQSLDQGLQFLIQYYNGEERAKGNILERFSAQQFPDLHSELNLSSLELGDSALYFCASSVATGTVSYNEQFFGPGTRLTVL.

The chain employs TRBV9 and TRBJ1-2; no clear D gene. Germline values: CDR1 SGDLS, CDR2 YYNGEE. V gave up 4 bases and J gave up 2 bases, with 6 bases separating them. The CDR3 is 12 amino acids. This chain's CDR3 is CASSPMNYGYTF. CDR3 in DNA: TGTGCCAGCAGCCCGATGAACTATGGCTACACCTTC.

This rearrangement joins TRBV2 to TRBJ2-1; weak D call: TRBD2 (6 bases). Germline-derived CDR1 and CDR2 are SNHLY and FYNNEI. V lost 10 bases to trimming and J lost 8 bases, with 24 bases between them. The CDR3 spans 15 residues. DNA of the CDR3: TGTGCCAACACACTTCCGGGGGAAATGGCATATGAGCAGTTCTTC. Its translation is CANTLPGEMAYEQFF.

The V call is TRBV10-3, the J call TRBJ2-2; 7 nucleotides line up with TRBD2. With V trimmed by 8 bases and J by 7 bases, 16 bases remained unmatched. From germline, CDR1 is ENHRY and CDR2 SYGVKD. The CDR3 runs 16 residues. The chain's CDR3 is CAIRGEGRPWGGELFF. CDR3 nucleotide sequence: TGTGCCATCCGCGGGGAGGGACGGCCTTGGGGCGGGGAGCTGTTTTTT.

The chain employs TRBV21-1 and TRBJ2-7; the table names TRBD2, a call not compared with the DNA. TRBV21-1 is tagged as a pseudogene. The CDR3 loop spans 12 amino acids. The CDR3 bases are TGTGCCAGCAGCAAAGGAGGGTACGAGCAGTACTTC. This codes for CASSKGGYEQYF.

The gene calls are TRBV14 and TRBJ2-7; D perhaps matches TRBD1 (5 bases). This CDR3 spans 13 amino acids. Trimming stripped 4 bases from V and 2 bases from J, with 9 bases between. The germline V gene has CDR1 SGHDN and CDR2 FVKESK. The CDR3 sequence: CASSPRGAYEQYF. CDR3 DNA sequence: TGTGCCAGCAGCCCAAGGGGCGCCTACGAGCAGTACTTC.

The CDR3 DNA follows: TGTGCCAGCAGTTTCGGAGGGACAAACTGGGGGAGTCTAGCCAAAAACATTCAGTACTTC. Its translation: CASSFGGTNWGSLAKNIQYF. V usage is TRBV27 and J usage is TRBJ2-4; D tentatively reads TRBD1 or TRBD2 (6 bases each). This CDR3 spans 20 amino acids. Germline CDR1 is MNHEY and CDR2 is SMNVEV (reference sequence). Trimming left V 3 bases short and J 0 bases short, with 24 bases between.

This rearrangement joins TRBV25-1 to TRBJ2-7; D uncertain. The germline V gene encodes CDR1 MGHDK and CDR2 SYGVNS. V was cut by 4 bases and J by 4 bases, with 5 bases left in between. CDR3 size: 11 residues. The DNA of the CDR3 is TGTGCCAGCAGTGGAAAATACGAGCAGTACTTC. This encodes CASSGKYEQYF.

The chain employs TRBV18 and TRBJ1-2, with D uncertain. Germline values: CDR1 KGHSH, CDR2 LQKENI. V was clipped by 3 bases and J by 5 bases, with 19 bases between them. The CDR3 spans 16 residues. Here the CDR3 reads CASSPSILTRGYGYTF. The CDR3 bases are TGTGCCAGCTCACCTTCGATTTTGACGCGCGGGTATGGCTACACCTTC.

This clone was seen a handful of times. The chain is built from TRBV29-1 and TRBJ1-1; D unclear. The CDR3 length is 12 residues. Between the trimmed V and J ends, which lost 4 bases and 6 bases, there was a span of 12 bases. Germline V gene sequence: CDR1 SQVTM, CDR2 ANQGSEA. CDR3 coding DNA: TGCAGCGTTGGACAAATAGGCGCTGAAGCTTTCTTT. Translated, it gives CSVGQIGAEAFF.

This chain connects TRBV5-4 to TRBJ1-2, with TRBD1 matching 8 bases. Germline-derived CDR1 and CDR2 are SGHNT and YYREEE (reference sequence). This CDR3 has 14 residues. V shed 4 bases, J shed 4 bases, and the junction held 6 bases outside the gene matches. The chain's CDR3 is CASSPGGLGYGYTF. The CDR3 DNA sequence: TGTGCCAGCAGCCCAGGGGGCTTGGGCTATGGCTACACCTTC.

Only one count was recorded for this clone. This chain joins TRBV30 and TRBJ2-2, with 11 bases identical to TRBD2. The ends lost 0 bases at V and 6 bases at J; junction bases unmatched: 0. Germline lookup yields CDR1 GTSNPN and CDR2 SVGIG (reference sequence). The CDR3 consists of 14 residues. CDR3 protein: CAWSVLAGAGELFF. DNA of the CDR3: TGTGCCTGGAGTGTACTAGCGGGAGCCGGGGAGCTGTTTTTT.

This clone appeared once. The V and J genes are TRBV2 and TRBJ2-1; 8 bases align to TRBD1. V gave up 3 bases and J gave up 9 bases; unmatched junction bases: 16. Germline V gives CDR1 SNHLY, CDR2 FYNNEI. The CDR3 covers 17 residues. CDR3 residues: CASSEYNPFQGAGEQFF. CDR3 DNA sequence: TGTGCCAGCAGTGAGTATAACCCTTTCCAGGGGGCTGGTGAGCAGTTCTTC.

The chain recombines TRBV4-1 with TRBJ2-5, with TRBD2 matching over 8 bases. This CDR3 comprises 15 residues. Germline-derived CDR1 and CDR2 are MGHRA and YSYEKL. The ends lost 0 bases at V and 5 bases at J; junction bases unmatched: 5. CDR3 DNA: TGCGCCAGCAGCCAAGATGGGACTAGTGGTGAGACCCAGTACTTC. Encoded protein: CASSQDGTSGETQYF.

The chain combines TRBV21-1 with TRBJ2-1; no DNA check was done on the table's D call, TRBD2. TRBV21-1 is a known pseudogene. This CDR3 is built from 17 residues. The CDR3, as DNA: TGTGCCAGCAGCAACTGGAGCGAGCGGAGCTCCTACAATGAGCAGTTCTTC. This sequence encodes CASSNWSERSSYNEQFF.

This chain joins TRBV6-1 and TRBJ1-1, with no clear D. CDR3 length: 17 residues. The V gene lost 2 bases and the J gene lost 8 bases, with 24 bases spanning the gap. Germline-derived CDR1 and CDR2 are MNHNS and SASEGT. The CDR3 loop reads CASSEYLVGEYSNEAFF. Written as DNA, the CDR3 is TGTGCCAGCAGTGAATACCTGGTGGGTGAGTATTCCAACGAAGCTTTCTTT.

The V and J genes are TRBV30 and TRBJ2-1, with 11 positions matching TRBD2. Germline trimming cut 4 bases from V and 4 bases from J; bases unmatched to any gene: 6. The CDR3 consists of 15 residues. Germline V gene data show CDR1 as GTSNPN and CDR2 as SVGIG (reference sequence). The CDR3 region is CAWNLGTSGYNEQFF. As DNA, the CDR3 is TGTGCCTGGAACCTAGGGACTAGCGGATACAATGAGCAGTTCTTC.

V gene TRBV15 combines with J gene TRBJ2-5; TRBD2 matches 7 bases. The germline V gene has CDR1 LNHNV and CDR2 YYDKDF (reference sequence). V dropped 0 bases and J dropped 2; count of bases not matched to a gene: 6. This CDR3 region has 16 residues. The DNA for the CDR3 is TGTGCCACCAGCAGAGACCGGACTAGTTTACAAGAGACCCAGTACTTC. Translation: CATSRDRTSLQETQYF.

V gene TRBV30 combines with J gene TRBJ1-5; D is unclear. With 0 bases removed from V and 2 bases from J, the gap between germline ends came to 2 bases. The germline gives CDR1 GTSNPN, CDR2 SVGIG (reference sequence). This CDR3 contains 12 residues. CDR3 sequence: CAWSVGNQPQHF. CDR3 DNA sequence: TGTGCCTGGAGTGTGGGCAATCAGCCCCAGCATTTT.